The 25 T cell receptor beta chains reported below all come from one sample, sequenced in a study of naive and memory T cell subsets. The beta constant-region primer was an equimolar mix of two oligonucleotides covering TRBC1 and TRBC2. TCRdb recomputed calls from the UMI-ligation and nested PCR reads with MiXCR, one row per CDR3 protein. The sample lists roughly 140,000 distinct CDR3 sequences; about 18% were seen once. The specimen was naive CD4+ T cells from blood. These receptors originate from a human donor in good health.

The V and J genes are TRBV20-1 and TRBJ2-2; the D gene is possibly TRBD1 (5 bases). Germline V gene lookup returns CDR1 DFQATT and CDR2 SNEGSKA (reference sequence). The V gene lost 4 bases and the J gene lost 4 bases, with 10 bases spanning the gap. This CDR3 has 13 residues. CDR3 in DNA: TGCAGTGCTACAGCCAGGGCCACCGGGGAGCTGTTTTTT. Its translation is CSATARATGELFF.

The chain carries TRBV7-2 and TRBJ2-3; D gene unclear. Germline assignment: CDR1 SGHTA and CDR2 FQGNSA. There are 13 residues in the CDR3. V lost 5 bases and J 5 bases, leaving 11 bases between the germline ends. The CDR3 DNA reads as TGTGCCAGCAGCGTACGACCAGTAGATACGCAGTATTTT. It translates to CASSVRPVDTQYF.

Only a few counts were recorded for this clonotype. The chain combines TRBV10-3 with TRBJ2-4; 10 nucleotides agree with TRBD2. The CDR3 is 15 amino acids. Trimming took 3 bases from V and 5 from J; bases not matched to a gene: 4. The V gene's germline CDR1 is ENHRY and CDR2 SYGVKD. CDR3 loop: CAISDLAGAQNIQYF. In DNA form, the CDR3 reads TGTGCCATCAGTGACCTAGCGGGAGCGCAAAACATTCAGTACTTC.

Only a few counts were recorded for this clonotype. The chain is built from TRBV6-1 and TRBJ2-7; D call uncertain. Germline assignment: CDR1 MNHNS and CDR2 SASEGT. The CDR3 runs to 13 residues. Trimming shortened V by 5 bases and J by 4 bases, and 12 bases separated the two germline ends. The CDR3 here is CASSRTHGYEQYF. CDR3 sequence (DNA): TGTGCCAGCAGTAGGACCCACGGGTACGAGCAGTACTTC.

This clonotype was seen more than once but under ten times. The chain recombines TRBV7-2 with TRBJ1-1; D is ambiguous. CDR3 length: 12 amino acids. V lost 2 bases and J lost 6, with 7 bases in between. Per germline, CDR1 SGHTA and CDR2 FQGNSA. As DNA, the CDR3 is TGTGCCAGCAGCTTATTCGAGTCTGAAGCTTTCTTT. Translated: CASSLFESEAFF.

This clonotype was seen a handful of times. In DNA form, the CDR3 reads TGTGCCAGCAGGGCTGCAGGGAATTCACCCCTCCACTTT. It encodes CASRAAGNSPLHF. The V gene is TRBV28, the J gene TRBJ1-6; the D gene is possibly TRBD1 (5 bases). V was shortened by 6 bases and J by 7 bases, with 10 bases between the two germline ends. Germline CDR1 and CDR2: MDHEN and SYDVKM. The CDR3 totals 13 residues.

This clonotype was detected ten times or more. V usage is TRBV20-1 and J usage is TRBJ2-3, with 8 bases fitting TRBD2. CDR1 is DFQATT, CDR2 SNEGSKA, per germline (reference sequence). CDR3 length: 13 residues. The CDR3 DNA reads TGCAGCCCCGGGAGGGCCATGACAGATACGCAGTATTTT. It codes for CSPGRAMTDTQYF.

The chain links TRBV20-1 to TRBJ2-2; 15 nucleotides agree with TRBD2. The V gene's germline CDR1 is DFQATT and CDR2 SNEGSKA (reference sequence). After removal of 1 base from V and 5 bases from J, the junction contained 2 bases not matched to a gene. CDR3 length: 16 amino acids. CDR3 DNA sequence: TGCAGTGCTAGAGGGACTAGCGGGAGGGAAACCGGGGAGCTGTTTTTT. It specifies CSARGTSGRETGELFF.

The chain combines TRBV12-3 or TRBV12-4 with TRBJ1-5; D is unresolved. The CDR3 totals 11 residues. Trimming took off 6 bases at V and 9 bases at J, with 9 bases between the two ends. As DNA, the CDR3 is TGTGCCAGCAGCTCCCTAGGGCCCCAGCATTTT. Translation gives CASSSLGPQHF.

This clonotype was counted between two and nine times. The rearrangement uses TRBV10-3 and TRBJ2-5; 8 nucleotides match TRBD1. Germline CDR1 reads ENHRY; CDR2 reads SYGVKD. Losses at the gene ends were 2 bases for V and 5 bases for J; bases not matched to a gene: 19. This CDR3 comprises 19 residues. This CDR3 is CAISEPTSGGLFFSETQYF. CDR3 sequence (DNA): TGTGCCATCAGTGAGCCGACCTCAGGGGGCTTGTTTTTTTCGGAGACCCAGTACTTC.

The chain joins TRBV4-3 to TRBJ1-5, with unresolved D. This CDR3 is 13 amino acids long. With 0 bases removed from V and 9 bases from J, the gap between germline ends came to 9 bases. Germline V lookup: CDR1 LGHNA, CDR2 YSLEER. CDR3 in DNA: TGCGCCAGCAGCCAAGATATGTACTCGCCCCAGCATTTT. It translates to CASSQDMYSPQHF.

This clonotype turned up a few times. The CDR3: CASSPYGASYNEQFF. In DNA form, the CDR3 reads TGTGCCAGCAGCCCCTACGGGGCCTCCTACAATGAGCAGTTCTTC. The chain uses TRBV3-1 and TRBJ2-1; either TRBD1 or TRBD2 may supply D (5 bases each). V dropped 4 bases and J dropped 0 bases, with 10 bases sitting between them. Germline CDR1 LGHDT, CDR2 YNNKEL (reference sequence). The CDR3 runs 15 residues.

The sample holds many counts of this clonotype. The chain carries TRBV6-2 or TRBV6-3 and TRBJ2-1, with TRBD2 matching over 12 bases. The CDR3 length is 15 residues. J lost 7 bases, V lost 2 bases, and 3 bases had no gene match. The germline V gene encodes CDR1 MNHEY and CDR2 SVGEGT. In nucleotides, the CDR3 is TGTGCCAGCAGTTACGGCCTAGCGGGAGGGAATGAGCAGTTCTTC. It is translated as CASSYGLAGGNEQFF.

This clonotype was detected only a few times. This sequence joins TRBV12-3 or TRBV12-4 and TRBJ2-1; 14 bases agree with TRBD2. The CDR3 totals 18 residues. The V segment lost 6 bases and the J segment 3 bases; nucleotides outside the gene matches: 10. CDR3 residues: CASSRTSGRTYDYNEQFF. CDR3 sequence (DNA): TGTGCCAGCAGCCGGACTAGCGGGAGGACGTACGACTACAATGAGCAGTTCTTC.

The chain uses TRBV15 and TRBJ1-4; 10 bases are shared with TRBD1. Trimming cost V 2 bases and J 8 bases; bases outside gene matches: 5. The CDR3 totals 15 residues. The germline V gene encodes CDR1 LNHNV and CDR2 YYDKDF (reference sequence). The CDR3 bases are TGTGCCACCAGCAGACCAGGACAGGGGGTGGAAAAACTGTTTTTT. Translating gives CATSRPGQGVEKLFF.

This clonotype was found a few times. V and J are TRBV20-1 and TRBJ2-7; 10 bases line up with TRBD1. The V and J ends lost 1 base and 3 bases, in that order; junction bases with no gene match: 3. Germline assignment: CDR1 DFQATT and CDR2 SNEGSKA (reference sequence). The CDR3 contains 14 residues. DNA of the CDR3: TGCAGTGCTAGAGTCGGGACAGGGGTCTACGAGCAGTACTTC. Translation: CSARVGTGVYEQYF.

The table lists this clonotype with many counts. The chain employs TRBV10-3 and TRBJ2-7; TRBD2 matches 9 bases. The junction had 12 bases not matched to a gene; V was cut back by 10 bases and J by 5 bases. This CDR3 is 14 amino acids long. Germline lookup yields CDR1 ENHRY and CDR2 SYGVKD. The CDR3 sequence: CATWTSAVPNEQYF. CDR3 nucleotide sequence: TGTGCCACCTGGACTAGCGCCGTCCCCAACGAGCAGTACTTC.

This clonotype turned up a few times. J is TRBJ2-1 and V is TRBV11-2; TRBD2 matches at 8 bases. CDR3 size: 15 residues. Per the germline V gene, CDR1 is SGHAT and CDR2 is FQNNGV. V trimming: 2 bases; J trimming: 8 bases; junction bases outside the gene matches: 8. CDR3 sequence: CASSLWTGGPDEQFF. In DNA, the CDR3 is TGTGCCAGCAGCTTATGGACGGGAGGGCCTGATGAGCAGTTCTTC.

The chain carries TRBV28 and TRBJ2-7; unclear D gene. The CDR3 spans 12 residues. V shed 4 bases and J shed 6 bases, with 10 bases lying between them. From germline, CDR1 is MDHEN and CDR2 SYDVKM. The CDR3 loop reads CASSCRVVEQYF. In DNA, the CDR3 is TGTGCCAGCAGTTGTAGGGTTGTCGAGCAGTACTTC.

The V and J genes are TRBV2 and TRBJ2-1; possibly TRBD2 for D (5 bases). The V gene's germline CDR1 is SNHLY and CDR2 FYNNEI. The length of the CDR3 is 14 residues. Trimming took off 7 bases at V and 2 bases at J, with 12 bases between the two ends. The CDR3 region has the DNA TGTGCCAGCACGGAGGTGACAACCTACAATGAGCAGTTCTTC. This encodes CASTEVTTYNEQFF.

This sequence joins TRBV9 and TRBJ2-7, with TRBD2 identical over 9 bases. The length of the CDR3 is 13 residues. Trimming at V came to 4 bases and at J to 6 bases, leaving 5 bases not matched to a gene. Germline CDR1 and CDR2: SGDLS and YYNGEE. CDR3 loop: CASSQREVSEQYF. CDR3 DNA: TGTGCCAGCAGCCAGCGGGAGGTTTCCGAGCAGTACTTC. The full variable domain, rest sourced from reference TRBV9 and TRBJ2-7, is DSGVTQTPKHLITATGQRVTLRCSPRSGDLSVYWYQQSLDQGLQFLIQYYNGEERAKGNILERFSAQQFPDLHSELNLSSLELGDSALYFCASSQREVSEQYFGPGTRLTVT.

This chain links TRBV10-3 with TRBJ2-1, with a weak D call TRBD1 (5 bases). The V gene's germline CDR1 is ENHRY and CDR2 SYGVKD. There are 15 residues in the CDR3. V lost 2 bases and J lost 5, with 13 bases in between. CDR3 coding DNA: TGTGCCATCAGTGAGGCAGTTATGGGGCACAATGAGCAGTTCTTC. This gives the protein CAISEAVMGHNEQFF.

The CDR3 coding sequence is TGTGCCAGCAGCCGTAACCCGGGACGGAGAGTTAATGAAAAACTGTTTTTT. Its protein is CASSRNPGRRVNEKLFF. This rearrangement joins TRBV6-5 to TRBJ1-4; D perhaps matches TRBD1 (5 bases). V lost 6 bases and J 4 bases, leaving 21 bases between the germline ends. The CDR3 length is 17 residues. Germline V lookup: CDR1 MNHEY, CDR2 SVGAGI.

This sequence joins TRBV30 and TRBJ1-5; D unresolved. V was cut by 2 bases and J by 0 bases, with 11 bases left in between. Germline assignment: CDR1 GTSNPN and CDR2 SVGIG (reference sequence). CDR3 size: 15 residues. The CDR3 here is CAWSIGGSSNQPQHF. DNA for the CDR3: TGTGCCTGGAGTATAGGTGGGTCTAGCAATCAGCCCCAGCATTTT.

This clonotype was seen more than once but under ten times. The V call is TRBV6-1, the J call TRBJ2-1; 8 bases map to TRBD1. The CDR3 covers 15 residues. Trimming took 6 bases from V and 6 from J; bases not matched to a gene: 10. Germline CDR1 reads MNHNS; CDR2 reads SASEGT. Here the CDR3 DNA reads TGTGCCAGCAGCCACCGGACAGGGAAGGCCAATGAGCAGTTCTTC. Protein: CASSHRTGKANEQFF.